The 17 T cell receptor beta chains in this list originate from one sample, sequenced in a study of T cells after yellow fever vaccination. TCRdb reprocessed the 5' RACE reads via MiXCR and lists one record per CDR3 protein. The sample consists of a few hundred thousand distinct CDR3 sequences, 9.5% to 13% of them appearing once. The sequencing here drew on PBMCs, taken on the day of the first yellow fever vaccination. The receptors here all came from a man between 18 and 29 years old who received the YFV17D yellow fever vaccine.

The CDR3 is CASSSVGGQGEKLFF. CDR3 sequence (DNA): TGCGCCAGCAGCTCGGTTGGGGGCCAGGGTGAAAAACTGTTTTTT. The chain couples TRBV5-1 to TRBJ1-4; perhaps TRBD1 as D (6 bases). This CDR3 is built from 15 residues. Germline loops: CDR1 SGHRS, CDR2 YFSETQ. Trimming took off 3 bases at V and 7 bases at J, with 16 bases between the two ends.

This clonotype was detected a few times. The genes are TRBV7-3 and TRBJ2-1; 11 bases line up with TRBD2. Germline assignment: CDR1 SGHTA and CDR2 FQGTGA. The CDR3 is 14 residues long. With 5 bases clipped from V and 7 bases from J, the junction kept 4 bases outside the gene matches. The CDR3 reads CASSLSGGANEQFF. As DNA, the CDR3 is TGTGCCAGCAGCCTTAGCGGGGGGGCTAATGAGCAGTTCTTC.

This clonotype came up a few times. The V and J genes are TRBV5-1 and TRBJ2-3; 8 bases are shared with TRBD1. The ends lost 3 bases at V and 5 bases at J; junction bases unmatched: 11. The germline gives CDR1 SGHRS, CDR2 YFSETQ. CDR3 length: 16 residues. The CDR3 coding sequence is TGCGCCAGCAGCTCACCCGGCCAGGGGGCTGTAGATACGCAGTATTTT. Translated, it gives CASSSPGQGAVDTQYF.

This CDR3 is CSVRQGRETQYF. The CDR3 bases are TGCAGCGTCCGACAGGGGCGAGAGACCCAGTACTTC. The chain employs TRBV29-1 and TRBJ2-5; 8 bases are shared with TRBD1. Germline V gene data show CDR1 as SQVTM and CDR2 as ANQGSEA. This CDR3 has 12 amino acids. Losses at the gene ends were 6 bases for V and 4 bases for J; bases not matched to a gene: 4.

This chain joins TRBV20-1 and TRBJ2-3; TRBD2 matches 12 bases. Losses at the gene ends were 4 bases for V and 3 bases for J; bases not matched to a gene: 5. The V gene's germline CDR1 is DFQATT and CDR2 SNEGSKA (reference sequence). This CDR3 comprises 15 residues. CDR3 sequence: CSAIRTSGATDTQYF. The CDR3 coding sequence is TGCAGTGCTATCAGGACTAGCGGGGCTACAGATACGCAGTATTTT.

Only a few counts were recorded for this clonotype. The J gene is TRBJ2-7, the V gene TRBV11-2; D remains unclear. The length of the CDR3 is 16 residues. V lost 2 bases to trimming and J lost 3 bases, with 17 bases between them. CDR1 is SGHAT and CDR2 is FQNNGV in the germline V gene. The CDR3 is CASSLLARPRSYEQYF. CDR3 nucleotide sequence: TGTGCCAGCAGCTTACTTGCTAGGCCAAGGAGCTACGAGCAGTACTTC.

The chain has TRBV5-4 and TRBJ1-1, with D uncertain. This CDR3 contains 12 residues. CDR1 and CDR2 (germline): SGHNT, YYREEE (reference sequence). Deletions cut 1 base from V and 10 bases from J, with 11 bases between. For the CDR3, the DNA is TGTGCCAGCAGCTTGATTGGGCGCGGAGCTTTCTTT. Amino acids: CASSLIGRGAFF.

The V gene is TRBV4-1, the J gene TRBJ2-3; D is perhaps TRBD1 (5 bases). Deletions cut 1 base from V and 4 bases from J, with 21 bases between. There are 18 residues in the CDR3. From germline, CDR1 is MGHRA and CDR2 YSYEKL. The CDR3 DNA sequence: TGCGCCAGCAGCCAAGCACCTTTCAGGGCGCTTTCGGCAGATACGCAGTATTTT. Its translation: CASSQAPFRALSADTQYF.

V and J are TRBV7-9 and TRBJ2-2; D unclear. Germline assignment: CDR1 SEHNR and CDR2 FQNEAQ (reference sequence). This CDR3 spans 14 amino acids. The V gene lost 3 bases and the J gene lost 3 bases, with 8 bases spanning the gap. For the CDR3, the DNA is TGTGCCAGCAGCTTGCAACAAGACACCGGGGAGCTGTTTTTT. Amino acids: CASSLQQDTGELFF.

This clonotype was picked up a small number of times. The V gene is TRBV19, the J gene TRBJ2-3, with TRBD1 matching over 8 bases. CDR1 and CDR2 from the germline V gene are LNHDA and SQIVND (reference sequence). J was trimmed by 2 bases and V by 3 bases; bases with no gene match: 10. CDR3 length equals 17 residues. The CDR3 loop is CASSIGTGTGFTDTQYF. CDR3 DNA: TGTGCCAGTAGTATTGGGACCGGGACAGGATTCACAGATACGCAGTATTTT.

This clonotype was seen many times. The V and J genes are TRBV5-1 and TRBJ2-1, with 8 positions matching TRBD2. The V gene's germline CDR1 is SGHRS and CDR2 YFSETQ. This CDR3 spans 17 amino acids. With 1 base clipped from V and 0 bases from J, the junction kept 6 bases outside the gene matches. The CDR3 bases are TGCGCCAGCAGCTTGACTAGCGGTGCTCTCTCCTACAATGAGCAGTTCTTC. Protein sequence: CASSLTSGALSYNEQFF.

The V call is TRBV19, the J call TRBJ1-4, with 10 bases that match TRBD1. Per germline, CDR1 LNHDA and CDR2 SQIVND (reference sequence). V lost 7 bases and J lost 7; bases outside the gene matches: 9. The CDR3 has 15 amino acids. The CDR3 DNA sequence: TGTGCCAGTACTACTTTGACAGGGGGCGGTGAAAAACTGTTTTTT. This sequence encodes CASTTLTGGGEKLFF.

This clonotype was found many times. The rearrangement joins TRBV14 to TRBJ2-3, with D uncertain. V gave up 0 bases and J gave up 2 bases, with 6 bases separating them. Per germline, CDR1 SGHDN and CDR2 FVKESK. CDR3 length: 14 residues. Here the CDR3 reads CASSQDSTTDTQYF. The CDR3 DNA sequence: TGTGCCAGCAGCCAAGATAGCACCACAGATACGCAGTATTTT.

V is TRBV18 and J is TRBJ2-4; D is uncertain. Germline V gene data show CDR1 as KGHSH and CDR2 as LQKENI. The CDR3 is made up of 15 amino acids. V lost 6 bases and J 0 bases, leaving 12 bases between the germline ends. DNA of the CDR3: TGTGCCAGCTCGTCGCTGAGTTTAGCCAAAAACATTCAGTACTTC. This encodes CASSSLSLAKNIQYF.

J is TRBJ1-2 and V is TRBV6-1, with 9 bases fitting TRBD1. The ends lost 6 bases at V and 0 bases at J; junction bases unmatched: 8. The CDR3 runs to 16 residues. CDR1 is MNHNS and CDR2 is SASEGT in the germline V gene. The CDR3 sequence is CASSPGQGGPNYGYTF. Here the CDR3 DNA reads TGTGCCAGCAGCCCGGGACAGGGCGGACCTAACTATGGCTACACCTTC.

This clonotype was seen repeatedly, ten times or more. A much larger clone differs by one base, so this may be a read error. The chain has TRBV5-1 and TRBJ2-7, with 7 bases lining up with TRBD1. The CDR3 spans 13 residues. V trimming: 3 bases; J trimming: 0 bases; junction bases outside the gene matches: 0. CDR1 is SGHRS and CDR2 is YFSETQ in the germline V gene. CDR3 nucleotides: TGCGCCAGCAGCTGGGACAGCTCCTACGAGCAGTACTTC. This codes for CASSWDSSYEQYF.

This clonotype was picked up a small number of times. This sequence joins TRBV30 and TRBJ1-4; 9 bases are shared with TRBD1. The CDR3 has 16 amino acids. Germline CDR1 and CDR2: GTSNPN and SVGIG (reference sequence). With 4 bases clipped from V and 6 bases from J, the junction kept 12 bases outside the gene matches. The CDR3 protein is CAWKVSKWTGDEKLFF. The CDR3 DNA is TGTGCCTGGAAGGTGTCAAAGTGGACAGGGGATGAAAAACTGTTTTTT.